These 31 T cell receptor beta chains were all obtained from the same sample, sequenced in a study of blood T cell repertoires in COVID-19. Assay: immunoSEQ multiplex PCR; the TCRdb copy retains only in-frame clones and omits some. Seen here are approximately 300,000 clones, 87% observed once, and the top ten hold about 5.4%. Material: PBMCs or T cells enriched from blood (not recorded which). These receptors originate from a young woman who had recovered from COVID-19.

This chain connects TRBV5-4 to TRBJ1-2; 7 nucleotides line up with TRBD1. J was trimmed by 3 bases and V by 4 bases; bases with no gene match: 6. The CDR3 is made up of 14 amino acids. Per germline, CDR1 SGHNT and CDR2 YYREEE (reference sequence). The CDR3 sequence: CASSRRGRDYGYTF. CDR3 nucleotides: TGTGCCAGCAGCCGGAGGGGGCGCGACTATGGCTACACCTTC.

The chain uses TRBV9 and TRBJ2-1, with 12 bases that match TRBD1. There are 15 residues in the CDR3. V dropped 1 base and J dropped 9; count of bases not matched to a gene: 5. Germline V gene data show CDR1 as SGDLS and CDR2 as YYNGEE. This CDR3 is CASSVWDRGLGEQFF. In DNA form, the CDR3 reads TGTGCCAGCAGCGTATGGGACAGGGGGCTAGGTGAGCAGTTCTTC.

The chain employs TRBV12-3 or TRBV12-4 and TRBJ1-1; D is undetermined. This CDR3 has 12 amino acids. V was pared by 5 bases and J by 10 bases, with 14 bases between. This CDR3 reads CASSPLRGTAFF. As DNA, the CDR3 is TGTGCCAGCAGTCCCCTCCGGGGTACAGCTTTCTTT.

CDR3 in amino acids: CASSYLGTGGINEQFF. In nucleotides, the CDR3 is TGTGCCAGCAGTTACTTGGGGACAGGGGGCATTAATGAGCAGTTCTTC. This rearrangement joins TRBV6-5 to TRBJ2-1; TRBD1 matches 12 bases. Germline CDR1 reads MNHEY; CDR2 reads SVGAGI. J was trimmed by 7 bases and V by 1 base; bases with no gene match: 5. CDR3 length equals 16 residues.

This chain uses TRBV3-1 (or the pseudogene TRBV3-2) with TRBJ2-5, with D tentatively TRBD2 (7 bases). This CDR3 region has 15 residues. Trimming stripped 1 base from V and 5 bases from J, with 14 bases between. Germline V gene data show CDR1 as LGHDT and CDR2 as YNNKEL (reference sequence). CDR3: CASSQVKGGDETQYF. The CDR3 bases are TGTGCCAGCAGCCAAGTTAAGGGGGGGGACGAGACCCAGTACTTC.

V gene TRBV6-5 combines with J gene TRBJ2-1, with D perhaps TRBD2 (7 bases). This CDR3 spans 15 amino acids. Trimming shortened V by 0 bases and J by 8 bases, and 14 bases separated the two germline ends. Looked up from germline, CDR1 is MNHEY and CDR2 is SVGAGI. CDR3 sequence (DNA): TGTGCCAGCAGTTACTCGGGGCAGGGGAGGGATGAGCAGTTCTTC. Translation gives CASSYSGQGRDEQFF.

The chain has TRBV15 and TRBJ1-2; D gene unclear. The CDR3 totals 15 residues. The V end was cut by 0 bases, the J end by 2 bases, with 10 bases between. Germline lookup yields CDR1 LNHNV and CDR2 YYDKDF (reference sequence). Here the CDR3 reads CATSRDRPRNYGYTF. DNA for the CDR3: TGTGCCACCAGCAGAGATCGGCCGAGGAACTATGGCTACACCTTC.

For the CDR3, the DNA is TGTGCCAGCTCACCCCGGGACAGCGTCTATGGCTACACCTTC. It encodes CASSPRDSVYGYTF. The chain links TRBV18 to TRBJ1-2, with TRBD1 identical over 7 bases. From germline, CDR1 is KGHSH and CDR2 LQKENI. The CDR3 sequence is 14 residues long. J lost 4 bases, V lost 3 bases, and 5 bases had no gene match.

The rearrangement links TRBV2 to TRBJ1-1; possibly TRBD1 for D (5 bases). The CDR3 runs 13 residues. Germline V gene data show CDR1 as SNHLY and CDR2 as FYNNEI. Trimming left V 6 bases short and J 1 base short, with 9 bases between. CDR3 in amino acids: CASRQDPNTEAFF. DNA of the CDR3: TGTGCCAGCAGACAGGACCCGAACACTGAAGCTTTCTTT. Together with reference TRBV2 and TRBJ1-1, the CDR3 gives the full variable domain: EPEVTQTPSHQVTQMGQEVILRCVPISNHLYFYWYRQILGQKVEFLVSFYNNEISEKSEIFDDQFSVERPDGSNFTLKIRSTKLEDSAMYFCASRQDPNTEAFFGQGTRLTVV.

This chain joins TRBV2 and TRBJ2-7; TRBD2 aligns across 10 bases. Germline V CDR1 and CDR2: SNHLY, FYNNEI. The CDR3 spans 14 residues. V was clipped by 1 base and J by 7 bases; unmatched bases: 4. For the CDR3, the DNA is TGTGCCAGCAGTGAAGAGCGGGGGGGCCGGGAGCAGTACTTC. Residues: CASSEERGGREQYF.

Remarks on this clone: Other DNA variants within this sample encode the same CDR3. CDR3 bases: TGCGCCAGCAGCCTAGGACTAGCGGGGGGTCTTTACAATGAGCAGTTCTTC. Its protein is CASSLGLAGGLYNEQFF. This chain uses TRBV5-1 with TRBJ2-1; 14 nucleotides match TRBD2. Germline CDR1 is SGHRS and CDR2 is YFSETQ. The CDR3 loop spans 17 amino acids. V was pared by 4 bases and J by 4 bases, with 7 bases of the junction left unmatched.

This chain uses TRBV10-3 with TRBJ1-1; 7 bases fit TRBD1. Germline CDR1 reads ENHRY; CDR2 reads SYGVKD. The CDR3 runs to 14 residues. After removal of 4 bases from V and 5 bases from J, the junction contained 7 bases not matched to a gene. Here the CDR3 DNA reads TGTGCCATCAGTGGAAACAGGGGAGGTACTGAAGCTTTCTTT. Protein: CAISGNRGGTEAFF.

The chain is built from TRBV19 and TRBJ1-4; D may be TRBD1 (5 bases). The germline V and J ends were trimmed by 3 bases and 12 bases, with 14 bases remaining between them. This CDR3 spans 13 amino acids. Germline CDR1 reads LNHDA; CDR2 reads SQIVND (reference sequence). The DNA for the CDR3 is TGTGCCAGTAGTATGGGAGGTTCGGGGGAACTGTTTTTT. It codes for CASSMGGSGELFF.

The chain uses TRBV5-1 and TRBJ2-3, with D perhaps matching TRBD1 (5 bases). The V gene lost 3 bases and the J gene lost 6 bases, with 17 bases spanning the gap. CDR1 is SGHRS, CDR2 YFSETQ, per germline. The CDR3 runs to 15 residues. This CDR3 is CASSWVIGAGDTQYF. As DNA, the CDR3 is TGCGCCAGCAGCTGGGTGATTGGGGCTGGGGATACGCAGTATTTT.

This chain's CDR3 is CASSVGGTDTQYF. CDR3 nucleotide sequence: TGTGCCAGCAGTGTCGGGGGTACAGATACGCAGTATTTT. V and J are TRBV28 and TRBJ2-3, with D perhaps matching TRBD2 (6 bases). The CDR3 extends over 13 amino acids. CDR1 and CDR2 (germline): MDHEN, SYDVKM. V was trimmed by 5 bases and J by 3 bases, leaving 9 bases between them. Full variable domain (missing parts from reference TRBV28 and TRBJ2-3): DVKVTQSSRYLVKRTGEKVFLECVQDMDHENMFWYRQDPGLGLRLIYFSYDVKMKEKGDIPEGYSVSREKKERFSLILESASTNQTSMYLCASSVGGTDTQYFGPGTRLTVL.

The CDR3, as DNA: TGTGCCAGCAGTGCCCAGCGGGGGTACAATGAGCAGTTCTTC. The encoded protein is CASSAQRGYNEQFF. The chain employs TRBV2 and TRBJ2-1; 8 bases fit TRBD2. The CDR3 runs 14 residues. Germline V lookup: CDR1 SNHLY, CDR2 FYNNEI. Trimming at V came to 4 bases and at J to 4 bases, leaving 3 bases not matched to a gene.

The V call is TRBV12-3 or TRBV12-4, the J call TRBJ1-5; D not certain. With 4 bases removed from V and 9 bases from J, the gap between germline ends came to 7 bases. CDR3 length: 11 residues. The CDR3 region is CASSSLGPQHF. In DNA, the CDR3 is TGTGCCAGCAGTTCCCTCGGGCCCCAGCATTTT.

The chain couples TRBV10-3 to TRBJ2-1; 12 bases line up with TRBD2. The CDR3 length is 15 residues. V trimming: 4 bases; J trimming: 8 bases; junction bases outside the gene matches: 6. CDR1 is ENHRY, CDR2 SYGVKD, per germline. The CDR3 region is CAISVASGGAHEQFF. For the CDR3, the DNA is TGTGCCATCAGTGTCGCTAGCGGGGGGGCTCATGAGCAGTTCTTC.

V and J are TRBV3-1 (or the pseudogene TRBV3-2) and TRBJ2-7; a weak D match, TRBD2 (7 bases). The CDR3 is 15 residues long. Trimming removed 1 base at V and 3 bases at J, with 13 bases between. The germline CDR1 and CDR2 sequences are LGHDT and YNNKEL (reference sequence). For the CDR3, the DNA is TGTGCCAGCAGCCAAGTAGGGGGGGAAGGCTACGAGCAGTACTTC. It yields the protein CASSQVGGEGYEQYF.

This clone was picked up one time. CDR3 nucleotides: TGTGCCAGCTCCCGGACTGACAGGGACGGCGGCTACACCTTC. This encodes CASSRTDRDGGYTF. J is TRBJ1-2 and V is TRBV18, with TRBD1 matching 7 bases. J lost 8 bases, V lost 6 bases, and 12 bases had no gene match. CDR1 is KGHSH, CDR2 LQKENI, per germline. The CDR3 runs 14 residues.

The chain is built from TRBV7-2 and TRBJ1-3; possibly TRBD1 for D (6 bases). V was cut by 5 bases and J by 3 bases, with 17 bases left in between. Germline V gene data show CDR1 as SGHTA and CDR2 as FQGNSA. The CDR3 is 16 residues long. As DNA, the CDR3 is TGTGCCAGCAGCCCCGAGAGGGCAGGGGTTGGAAACACCATATATTTT. Amino acid sequence: CASSPERAGVGNTIYF.

J is TRBJ2-3 and V is TRBV7-2, with D possibly TRBD2 on 6 matching bases. The germline V gene has CDR1 SGHTA and CDR2 FQGNSA. Deletions cut 6 bases from V and 2 bases from J, with 15 bases between. The CDR3 is 15 amino acids. The CDR3 region has the DNA TGTGCCAGCAGTTTTCGCGGGGCCACCACAGATACGCAGTATTTT. The encoded protein is CASSFRGATTDTQYF.

This rearrangement joins TRBV6-6 to TRBJ1-2, with D unclear. There are 12 residues in the CDR3. Looked up from germline, CDR1 is MNHNY and CDR2 is SVGAGI (reference sequence). The V end was cut by 7 bases, the J end by 2 bases, with 8 bases between. CDR3 sequence reads: CASTGGNYGYTF. In nucleotides, the CDR3 is TGTGCCAGCACGGGCGGGAACTATGGCTACACCTTC.

The V gene is TRBV12-3 or TRBV12-4, the J gene TRBJ1-5; D gene ambiguous. The CDR3 sequence is 12 residues long. V was clipped by 3 bases and J by 5 bases, with 5 bases between them. The CDR3 DNA follows: TGTGCCAGCAGTTTCCGTGATCAGCCCCAGCATTTT. Translating it yields CASSFRDQPQHF.

This chain joins TRBV5-4 and TRBJ1-2; 10 positions agree with TRBD1. CDR1 and CDR2 (germline): SGHNT, YYREEE (reference sequence). The CDR3 length is 17 residues. The V gene end was trimmed by 4 bases and the J gene end by 4 bases; junction bases not matched to a gene: 13. DNA for the CDR3: TGTGCCAGCAGCCGCAGCGGGACAGGGGAAGTTGGCTATGGCTACACCTTC. Its protein is CASSRSGTGEVGYGYTF.

The CDR3 bases are TGTGCCAGTTGGAACAGACCTAACTATGGCTACACCTTC. Translating gives CASWNRPNYGYTF. The chain carries TRBV19 and TRBJ1-2; D gene uncertain. Germline V gene data show CDR1 as LNHDA and CDR2 as SQIVND (reference sequence). The CDR3 length is 13 residues. The ends were cut back, 8 bases at V and 0 bases at J, with 10 bases in the middle.

The V gene is TRBV19, the J gene TRBJ1-6; maybe TRBD1 (6 bases). With 2 bases removed from V and 7 bases from J, the gap between germline ends came to 15 bases. The CDR3 spans 16 residues. Germline lookup yields CDR1 LNHDA and CDR2 SQIVND (reference sequence). The CDR3 loop reads CASSISRGSGNSPLHF. CDR3 in DNA: TGTGCCAGTAGTATAAGTAGGGGGTCTGGAAATTCACCCCTCCACTTT. Full variable domain (missing parts from reference TRBV19 and TRBJ1-6): DGGITQSPKYLFRKEGQNVTLSCEQNLNHDAMYWYRQDPGQGLRLIYYSQIVNDFQKGDIAEGYSVSREKKESFPLTVTSAQKNPTAFYLCASSISRGSGNSPLHFGNGTRLTVT.

The rearrangement uses TRBV7-9 and TRBJ2-7; D not resolved. Germline V CDR1 and CDR2: SEHNR, FQNEAQ (reference sequence). The CDR3 runs 14 residues. The V end was cut by 1 base, the J end by 5 bases, with 12 bases between. The CDR3 DNA is TGTGCCAGCAGCTTAGTGGGCAGGAACCACGAGCAGTACTTC. Translated, it gives CASSLVGRNHEQYF.

The genes are TRBV7-6 and TRBJ2-5, with 9 nucleotides matching TRBD1. The CDR3 has 14 amino acids. After removal of 2 bases from V and 5 bases from J, the junction contained 3 bases not matched to a gene. Germline CDR1 is SGHVS and CDR2 is FNYEAQ. The CDR3 is CASSLQTGGETQYF. The CDR3 DNA sequence: TGTGCCAGCAGCTTACAGACAGGGGGGGAGACCCAGTACTTC.

The chain employs TRBV7-8 and TRBJ2-7; D might be TRBD1 (6 bases). The CDR3 has 15 residues. V was trimmed by 4 bases and J by 6 bases, leaving 19 bases between them. The germline V gene has CDR1 SGHVS and CDR2 FQNEAQ. This chain's CDR3 is CASSSETGKLREQYF. In DNA, the CDR3 is TGTGCCAGCAGCTCCGAAACAGGGAAGCTACGCGAGCAGTACTTC.

The genes are TRBV6-5 and TRBJ1-2; 7 bases align to TRBD1. Germline V gene data show CDR1 as MNHEY and CDR2 as SVGAGI. There are 13 residues in the CDR3. Trimming took 4 bases from V and 6 from J; bases not matched to a gene: 5. The CDR3 bases are TGTGCCAGCAGTTTTGACAGGGTGGATGGCTACACCTTC. This gives the protein CASSFDRVDGYTF.